This entry describes one T cell receptor (beta chain). Its antigen is not known. It was focal radiation plus CTLA-4 blockade with ipilimumab that patients with chemo-refractory metastatic non-small-cell lung cancer received. The data are from a study of radiotherapy plus CTLA-4 blockade in lung cancer. Profiled with immunoSEQ multiplex PCR; TCRdb holds only in-frame clones, not every one. Of 80,000 to 95,000 clones in the sample, 80% to 85% were seen once. The CDR3 consists of 15 residues. V shed 6 bases, J shed 0 bases, and the junction held 8 bases outside the gene matches. The germline gives CDR1 SQVTM, CDR2 ANQGSEA. Study-level points and caveats: Increased serum interferon-beta after radiation also reportedly predicted response strongly. Clones derived from tumor TCRs expanded in blood after radiotherapy plus ipilimumab.

The chain joins TRBV29-1 to TRBJ2-3, with 8 bases aligning to TRBD1. The source of this sequence is a human donor with non-small cell lung cancer that progressed on radiotherapy plus ipilimumab. The material was peripheral blood, obtained from a patient treated with radiotherapy plus ipilimumab. This chain's CDR3 is CSVDDRGKSTDTQYF. CDR3 coding DNA: TGCAGCGTCGACGACAGGGGCAAAAGCACAGATACGCAGTATTTT.